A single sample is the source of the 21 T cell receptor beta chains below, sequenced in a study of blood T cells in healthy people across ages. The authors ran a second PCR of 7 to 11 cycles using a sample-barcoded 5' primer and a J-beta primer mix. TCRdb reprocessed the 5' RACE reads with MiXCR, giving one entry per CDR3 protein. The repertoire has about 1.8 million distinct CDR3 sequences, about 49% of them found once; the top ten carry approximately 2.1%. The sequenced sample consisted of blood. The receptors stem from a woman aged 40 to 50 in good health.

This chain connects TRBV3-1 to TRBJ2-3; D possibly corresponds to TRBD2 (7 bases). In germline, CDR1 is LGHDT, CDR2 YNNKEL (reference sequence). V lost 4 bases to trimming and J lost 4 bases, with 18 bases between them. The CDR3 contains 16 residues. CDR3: CASSPTWGGLSDTQYF. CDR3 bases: TGTGCCAGCAGCCCAACCTGGGGGGGCCTCTCAGATACGCAGTATTTT.

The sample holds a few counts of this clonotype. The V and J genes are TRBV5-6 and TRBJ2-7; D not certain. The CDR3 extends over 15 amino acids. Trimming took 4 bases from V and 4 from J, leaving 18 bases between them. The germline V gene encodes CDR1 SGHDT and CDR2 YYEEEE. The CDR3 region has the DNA TGTGCCAGCAGCCCGTATGGGGAACCAAGATACGAGCAGTACTTC. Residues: CASSPYGEPRYEQYF. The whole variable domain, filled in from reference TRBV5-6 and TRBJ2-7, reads DAGVTQSPTHLIKTRGQQVTLRCSPKSGHDTVSWYQQALGQGPQFIFQYYEEEERQRGNFPDRFSGHQFPNYSSELNVNALLLGDSALYLCASSPYGEPRYEQYFGPGTRLTVT.

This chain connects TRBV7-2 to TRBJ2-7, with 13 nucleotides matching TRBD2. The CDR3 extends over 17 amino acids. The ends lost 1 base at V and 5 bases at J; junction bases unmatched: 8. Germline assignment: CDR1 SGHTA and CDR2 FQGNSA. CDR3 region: CASSLGGLAGASDEQYF. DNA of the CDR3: TGTGCCAGCAGCTTAGGCGGACTAGCGGGGGCTTCAGACGAGCAGTACTTC.

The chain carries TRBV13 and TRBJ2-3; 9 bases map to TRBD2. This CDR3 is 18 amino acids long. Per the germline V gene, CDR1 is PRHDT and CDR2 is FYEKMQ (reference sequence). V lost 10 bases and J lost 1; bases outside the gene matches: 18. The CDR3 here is CATNQGWLAGIRTDTQYF. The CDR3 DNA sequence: TGTGCCACCAACCAAGGTTGGCTAGCGGGAATCCGCACAGATACGCAGTATTTT.

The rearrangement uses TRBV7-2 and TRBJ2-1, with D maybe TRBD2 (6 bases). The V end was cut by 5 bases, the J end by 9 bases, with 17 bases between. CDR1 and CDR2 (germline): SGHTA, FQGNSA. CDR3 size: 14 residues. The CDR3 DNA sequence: TGTGCCAGCAGCGGGGGAGGAAGGGTTGCTGAGCAGTTCTTC. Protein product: CASSGGGRVAEQFF.

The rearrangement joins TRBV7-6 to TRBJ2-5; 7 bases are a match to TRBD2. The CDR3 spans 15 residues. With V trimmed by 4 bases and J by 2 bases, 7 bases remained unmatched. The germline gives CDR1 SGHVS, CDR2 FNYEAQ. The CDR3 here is CASSYGLGAQETQYF. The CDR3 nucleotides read TGTGCCAGCAGCTACGGACTAGGGGCACAAGAGACCCAGTACTTC. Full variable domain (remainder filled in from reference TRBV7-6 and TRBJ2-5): GAGVSQSPRYKVTKRGQDVALRCDPISGHVSLYWYRQALGQGPEFLTYFNYEAQQDKSGLPNDRFSAERPEGSISTLTIQRTEQRDSAMYRCASSYGLGAQETQYFGPGTRLLVL.

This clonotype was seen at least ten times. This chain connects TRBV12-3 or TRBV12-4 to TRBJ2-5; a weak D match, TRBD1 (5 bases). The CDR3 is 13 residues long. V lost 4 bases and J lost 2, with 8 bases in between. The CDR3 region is CASSYRQQETQYF. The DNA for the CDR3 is TGTGCCAGCAGTTACAGGCAACAAGAGACCCAGTACTTC.

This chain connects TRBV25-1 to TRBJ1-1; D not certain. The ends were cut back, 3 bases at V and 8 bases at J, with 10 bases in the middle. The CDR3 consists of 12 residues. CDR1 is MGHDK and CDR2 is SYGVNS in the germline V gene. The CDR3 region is CASSDRRLEAFF. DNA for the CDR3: TGTGCCAGCAGTGACCGCAGGTTAGAAGCTTTCTTT.

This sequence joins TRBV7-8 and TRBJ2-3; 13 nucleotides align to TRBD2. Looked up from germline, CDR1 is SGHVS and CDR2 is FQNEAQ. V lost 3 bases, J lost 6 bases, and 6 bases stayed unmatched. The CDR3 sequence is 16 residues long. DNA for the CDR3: TGTGCCAGCAGCTTCCCGACTAGCGGGGGGCGTGATACGCAGTATTTT. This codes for CASSFPTSGGRDTQYF. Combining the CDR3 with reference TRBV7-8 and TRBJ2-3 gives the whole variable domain GAGVSQSPRYKVAKRGQDVALRCDPISGHVSLFWYQQALGQGPEFLTYFQNEAQLDKSGLPSDRFFAERPEGSVSTLKIQRTQQEDSAVYLCASSFPTSGGRDTQYFGPGTRLTVL.

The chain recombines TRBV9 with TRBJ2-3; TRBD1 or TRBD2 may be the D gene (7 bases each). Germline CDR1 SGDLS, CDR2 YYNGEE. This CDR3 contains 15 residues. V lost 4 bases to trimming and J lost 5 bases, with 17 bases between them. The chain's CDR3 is CASSPQGGWGDTQYF. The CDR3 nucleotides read TGTGCCAGCAGCCCTCAGGGGGGGTGGGGAGATACGCAGTATTTT.

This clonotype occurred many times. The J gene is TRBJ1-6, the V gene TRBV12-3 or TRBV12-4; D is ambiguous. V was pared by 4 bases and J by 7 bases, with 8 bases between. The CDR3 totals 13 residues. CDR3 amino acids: CASSYDVNSPLHF. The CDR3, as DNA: TGTGCCAGCAGTTATGACGTCAATTCACCCCTCCACTTT.

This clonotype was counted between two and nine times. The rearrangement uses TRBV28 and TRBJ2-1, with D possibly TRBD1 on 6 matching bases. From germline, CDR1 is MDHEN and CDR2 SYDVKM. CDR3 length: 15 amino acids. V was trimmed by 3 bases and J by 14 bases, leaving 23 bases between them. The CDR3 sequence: CASSFADSLGAEEFF. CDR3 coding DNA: TGTGCCAGCAGTTTTGCGGACAGCCTTGGGGCAGAGGAGTTCTTC.

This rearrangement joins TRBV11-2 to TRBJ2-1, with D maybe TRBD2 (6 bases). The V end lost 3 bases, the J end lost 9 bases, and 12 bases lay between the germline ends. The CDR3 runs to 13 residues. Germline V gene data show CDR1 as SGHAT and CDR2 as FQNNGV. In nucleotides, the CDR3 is TGTGCCAGCAGCTTTACTAGCAAAGCTGAGCAGTTCTTC. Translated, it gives CASSFTSKAEQFF.

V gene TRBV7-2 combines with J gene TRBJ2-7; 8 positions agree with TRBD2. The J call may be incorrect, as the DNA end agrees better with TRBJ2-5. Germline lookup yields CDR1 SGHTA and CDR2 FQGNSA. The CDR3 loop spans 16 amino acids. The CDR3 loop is CASSLAPSGGPRTQYF. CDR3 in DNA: TGTGCCAGCAGCTTAGCCCCGAGCGGGGGCCCTCGGACCCAGTACTTC.

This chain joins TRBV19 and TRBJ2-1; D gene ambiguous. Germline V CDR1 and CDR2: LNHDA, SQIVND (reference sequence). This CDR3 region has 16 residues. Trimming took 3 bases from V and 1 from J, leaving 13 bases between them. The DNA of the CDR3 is TGTGCCAGTAGTATTCCGCCCCTCCGGTCCTACAATGAGCAGTTCTTC. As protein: CASSIPPLRSYNEQFF.

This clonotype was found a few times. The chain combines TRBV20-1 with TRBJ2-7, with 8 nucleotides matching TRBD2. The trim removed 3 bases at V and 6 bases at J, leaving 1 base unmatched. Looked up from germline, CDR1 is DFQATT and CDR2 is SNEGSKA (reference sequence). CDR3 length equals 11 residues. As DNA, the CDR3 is TGCAGTGCTAGCGGGGGGGGCGAGCAGTACTTC. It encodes CSASGGGEQYF.

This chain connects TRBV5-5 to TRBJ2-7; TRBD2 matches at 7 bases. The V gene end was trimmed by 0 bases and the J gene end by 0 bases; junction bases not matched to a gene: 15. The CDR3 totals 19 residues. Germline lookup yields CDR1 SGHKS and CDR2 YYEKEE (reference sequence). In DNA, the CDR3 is TGTGCCAGCAGCTTGGAAATAGCGGGTGAAACTGTAAGCTCCTACGAGCAGTACTTC. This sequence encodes CASSLEIAGETVSSYEQYF.

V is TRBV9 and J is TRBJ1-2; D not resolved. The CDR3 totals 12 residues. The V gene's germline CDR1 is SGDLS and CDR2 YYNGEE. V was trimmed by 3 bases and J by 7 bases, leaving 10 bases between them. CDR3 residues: CASSAEASGYTF. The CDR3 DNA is TGTGCCAGCAGCGCAGAAGCCAGTGGCTACACCTTC.

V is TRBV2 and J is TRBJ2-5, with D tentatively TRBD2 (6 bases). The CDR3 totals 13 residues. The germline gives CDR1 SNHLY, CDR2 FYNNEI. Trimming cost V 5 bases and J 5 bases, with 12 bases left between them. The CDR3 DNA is TGTGCCAGCAGTCAAACTAGCTTTGAGACCCAGTACTTC. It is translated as CASSQTSFETQYF.

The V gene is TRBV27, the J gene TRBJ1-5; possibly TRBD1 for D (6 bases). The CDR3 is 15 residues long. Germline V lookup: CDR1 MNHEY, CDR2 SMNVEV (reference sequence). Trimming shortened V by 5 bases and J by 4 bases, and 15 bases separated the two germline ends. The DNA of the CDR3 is TGTGCCAGCAGTCGGGAGTACAGGGCGAATCAGCCCCAGCATTTT. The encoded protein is CASSREYRANQPQHF.

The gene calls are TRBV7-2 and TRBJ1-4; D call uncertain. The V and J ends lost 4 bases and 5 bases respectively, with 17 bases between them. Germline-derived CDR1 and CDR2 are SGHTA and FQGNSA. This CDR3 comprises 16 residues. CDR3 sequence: CASSSQASRVNEKLFF. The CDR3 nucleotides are TGTGCCAGCAGCTCCCAGGCGTCAAGAGTAAATGAAAAACTGTTTTTT.